This T cell receptor (beta chain) was sequenced for a study of blood T cells in healthy people across ages. Through a sample-barcoded 5' primer and a J-beta primer mix, a second PCR was run for 7 to 11 cycles. A template-switch adaptor containing 12 random nucleotides labeled each cDNA molecule. TCRdb redid the calling of the 5' RACE reads with MiXCR, one entry per CDR3 protein. The sample lists about 970,000 distinct CDR3 sequences; roughly 51% were seen once. This clonotype was counted a few times. Input material: blood. The origin of this receptor is a woman aged 60 to 75 in good health.

CDR3 sequence reads: CASSQVQGDTQYF. The CDR3 nucleotides read TGCGCCAGCAGCCAAGTCCAGGGAGATACGCAGTATTTT. The chain employs TRBV4-1 and TRBJ2-3, with D tentatively TRBD1 (5 bases). The V gene's germline CDR1 is MGHRA and CDR2 YSYEKL. Trimming took off 1 base at V and 5 bases at J, with 7 bases between the two ends. This CDR3 contains 13 residues.